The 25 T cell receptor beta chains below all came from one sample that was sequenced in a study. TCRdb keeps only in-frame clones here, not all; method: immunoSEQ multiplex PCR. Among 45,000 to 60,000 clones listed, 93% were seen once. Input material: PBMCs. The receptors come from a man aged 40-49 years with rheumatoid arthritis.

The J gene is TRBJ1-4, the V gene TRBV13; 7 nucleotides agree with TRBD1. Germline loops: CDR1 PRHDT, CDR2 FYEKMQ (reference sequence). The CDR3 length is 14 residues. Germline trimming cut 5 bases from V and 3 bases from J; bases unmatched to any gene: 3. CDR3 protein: CASSPDRANEKLFF. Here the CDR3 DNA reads TGTGCCAGCAGCCCCGACAGGGCTAATGAAAAACTGTTTTTT.

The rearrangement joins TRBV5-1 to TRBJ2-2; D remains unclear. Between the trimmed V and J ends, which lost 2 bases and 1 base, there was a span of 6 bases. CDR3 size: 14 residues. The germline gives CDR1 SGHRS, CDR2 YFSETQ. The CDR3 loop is CASSFQVNTGELFF. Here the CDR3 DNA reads TGCGCCAGCAGCTTTCAGGTGAACACCGGGGAGCTGTTTTTT.

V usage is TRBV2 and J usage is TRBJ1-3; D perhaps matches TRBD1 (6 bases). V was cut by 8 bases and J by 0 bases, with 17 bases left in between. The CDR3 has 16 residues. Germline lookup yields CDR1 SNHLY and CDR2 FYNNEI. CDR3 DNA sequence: TGTGCCAGCGGCAGGCGGGGGGCTCCCTCTGGAAACACCATATATTTT. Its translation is CASGRRGAPSGNTIYF.

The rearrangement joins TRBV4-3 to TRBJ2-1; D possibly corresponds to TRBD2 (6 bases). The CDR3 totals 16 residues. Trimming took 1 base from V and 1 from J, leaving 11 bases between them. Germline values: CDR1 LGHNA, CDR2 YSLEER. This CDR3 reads CASSQVGGRSYNEQFF. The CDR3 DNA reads TGCGCCAGCAGCCAAGTGGGGGGAAGGTCCTACAATGAGCAGTTCTTC.

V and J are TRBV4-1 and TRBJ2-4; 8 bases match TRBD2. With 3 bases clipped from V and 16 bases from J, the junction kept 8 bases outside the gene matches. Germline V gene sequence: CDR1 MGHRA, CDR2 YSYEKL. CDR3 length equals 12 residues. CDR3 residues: CASSQLGTSRYF. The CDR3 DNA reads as TGCGCCAGCAGCCAGCTCGGGACTAGTCGTTACTTC.

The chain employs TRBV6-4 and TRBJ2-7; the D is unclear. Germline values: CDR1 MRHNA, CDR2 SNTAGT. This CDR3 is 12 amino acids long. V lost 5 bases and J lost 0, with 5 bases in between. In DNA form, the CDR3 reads TGTGCCAGCAGTCCCCACTCCTACGAGCAGTACTTC. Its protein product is CASSPHSYEQYF.

The CDR3 sequence is CASTPGTVPYEQYF. Written as DNA, the CDR3 is TGTGCCAGCACTCCCGGGACAGTACCCTACGAGCAGTACTTC. The rearrangement joins TRBV7-2 to TRBJ2-7; 7 nucleotides match TRBD1. Trimming took 7 bases from V and 2 from J; bases not matched to a gene: 8. Germline V gene lookup returns CDR1 SGHTA and CDR2 FQGNSA. CDR3 length: 14 residues.

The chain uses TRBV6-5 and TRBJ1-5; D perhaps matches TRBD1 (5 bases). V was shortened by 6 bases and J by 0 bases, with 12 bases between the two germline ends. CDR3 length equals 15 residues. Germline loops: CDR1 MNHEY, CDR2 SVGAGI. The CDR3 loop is CASSSFGGSNQPQHF. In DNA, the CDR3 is TGTGCCAGCAGCTCCTTCGGGGGTAGCAATCAGCCCCAGCATTTT.

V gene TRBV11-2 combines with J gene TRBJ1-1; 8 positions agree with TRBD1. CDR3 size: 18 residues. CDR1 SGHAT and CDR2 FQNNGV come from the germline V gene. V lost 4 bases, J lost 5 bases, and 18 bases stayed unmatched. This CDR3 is CASSSKAGQGGGETEAFF. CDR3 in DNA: TGTGCCAGCAGCTCGAAAGCCGGACAGGGCGGGGGGGAGACTGAAGCTTTCTTT.

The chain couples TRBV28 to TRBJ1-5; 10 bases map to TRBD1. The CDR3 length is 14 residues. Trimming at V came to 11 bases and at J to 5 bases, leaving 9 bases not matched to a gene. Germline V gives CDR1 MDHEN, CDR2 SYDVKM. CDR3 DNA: TGTGCCGCCAGGACAGGGGGAAGCTATCAGCCCCAGCATTTT. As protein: CAARTGGSYQPQHF.

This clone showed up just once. As DNA, the CDR3 is TGTGCCAGCAGCGTAGGAGATGGGGGGGGCTCCTACGAGCAGTACTTC. It codes for CASSVGDGGGSYEQYF. This chain uses TRBV9 with TRBJ2-7, with 7 bases fitting TRBD2. The CDR3 is 16 residues long. V shed 0 bases and J 0 bases; nucleotides not matched to a gene: 6. From germline, CDR1 is SGDLS and CDR2 YYNGEE.

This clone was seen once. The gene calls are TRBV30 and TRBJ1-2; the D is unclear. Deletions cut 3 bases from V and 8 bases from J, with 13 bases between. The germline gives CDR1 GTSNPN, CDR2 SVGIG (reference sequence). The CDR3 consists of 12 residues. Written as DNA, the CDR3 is TGTGCCTGGAGAGAGGGTGTCGCGGGCTACACCTTC. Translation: CAWREGVAGYTF.

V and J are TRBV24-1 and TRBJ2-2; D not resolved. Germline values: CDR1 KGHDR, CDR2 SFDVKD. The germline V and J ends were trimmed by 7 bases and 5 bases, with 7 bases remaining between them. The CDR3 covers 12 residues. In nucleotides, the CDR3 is TGTGCCACCAGCCCCGCTACCGGGGAGCTGTTTTTT. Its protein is CATSPATGELFF.

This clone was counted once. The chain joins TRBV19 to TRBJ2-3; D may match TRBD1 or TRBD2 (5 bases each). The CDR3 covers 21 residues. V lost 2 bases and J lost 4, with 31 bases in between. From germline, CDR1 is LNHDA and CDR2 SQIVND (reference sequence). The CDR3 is CASSIPSGTDQRVGVADTQYF. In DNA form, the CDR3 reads TGTGCCAGTAGTATACCCTCCGGGACGGACCAACGCGTCGGTGTGGCAGATACGCAGTATTTT.

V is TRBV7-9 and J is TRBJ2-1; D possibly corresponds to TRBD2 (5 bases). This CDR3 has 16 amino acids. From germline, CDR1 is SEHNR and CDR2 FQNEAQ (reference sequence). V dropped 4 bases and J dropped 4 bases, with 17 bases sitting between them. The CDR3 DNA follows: TGTGCCAGCAGCTCCGGGCGGGCAGCTCATTACAATGAGCAGTTCTTC. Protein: CASSSGRAAHYNEQFF.

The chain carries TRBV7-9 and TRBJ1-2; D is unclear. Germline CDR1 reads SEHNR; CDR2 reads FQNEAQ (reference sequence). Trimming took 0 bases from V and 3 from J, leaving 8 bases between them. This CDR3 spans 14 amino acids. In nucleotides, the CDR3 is TGTGCCAGCAGCTTAGCGCCAAGAGACTATGGCTACACCTTC. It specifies CASSLAPRDYGYTF.

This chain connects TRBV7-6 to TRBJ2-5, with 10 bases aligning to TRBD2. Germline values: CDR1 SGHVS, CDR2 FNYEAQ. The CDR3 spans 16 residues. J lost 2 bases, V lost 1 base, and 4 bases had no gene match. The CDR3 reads CASSLGGSGGQETQYF. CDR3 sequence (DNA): TGTGCCAGCAGCTTAGGTGGTAGCGGGGGGCAAGAGACCCAGTACTTC.

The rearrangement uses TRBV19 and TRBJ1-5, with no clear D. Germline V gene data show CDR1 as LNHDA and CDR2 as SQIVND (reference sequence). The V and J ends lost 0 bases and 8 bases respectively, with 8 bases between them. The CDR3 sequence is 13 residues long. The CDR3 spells CASSIEVPKPQHF. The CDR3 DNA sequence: TGTGCCAGTAGTATAGAGGTCCCCAAGCCCCAGCATTTT. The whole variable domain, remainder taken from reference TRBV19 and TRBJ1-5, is DGGITQSPKYLFRKEGQNVTLSCEQNLNHDAMYWYRQDPGQGLRLIYYSQIVNDFQKGDIAEGYSVSREKKESFPLTVTSAQKNPTAFYLCASSIEVPKPQHFGDGTRLSIL.

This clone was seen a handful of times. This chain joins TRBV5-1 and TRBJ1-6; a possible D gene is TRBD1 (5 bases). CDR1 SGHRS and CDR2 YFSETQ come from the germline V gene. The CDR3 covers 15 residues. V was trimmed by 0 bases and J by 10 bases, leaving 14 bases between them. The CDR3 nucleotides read TGCGCCAGCAGCTTGGAAGGGGCGGGTTACTCACCCCTCCACTTT. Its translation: CASSLEGAGYSPLHF. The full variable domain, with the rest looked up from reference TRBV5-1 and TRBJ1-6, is KAGVTQTPRYLIKTRGQQVTLSCSPISGHRSVSWYQQTPGQGLQFLFEYFSETQRNKGNFPGRFSGRQFSNSRSEMNVSTLELGDSALYLCASSLEGAGYSPLHFGNGTRLTVT.

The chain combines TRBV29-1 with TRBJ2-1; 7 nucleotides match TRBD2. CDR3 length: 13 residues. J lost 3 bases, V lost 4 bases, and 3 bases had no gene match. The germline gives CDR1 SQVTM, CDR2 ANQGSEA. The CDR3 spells CSVALASYNEQFF. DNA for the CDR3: TGCAGCGTTGCACTAGCGAGCTACAATGAGCAGTTCTTC.

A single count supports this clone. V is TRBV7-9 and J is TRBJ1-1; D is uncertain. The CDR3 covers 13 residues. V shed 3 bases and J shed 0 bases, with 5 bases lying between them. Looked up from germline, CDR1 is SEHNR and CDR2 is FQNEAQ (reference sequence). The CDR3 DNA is TGTGCCAGCAGCTTTACTGTGAACACTGAAGCTTTCTTT. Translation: CASSFTVNTEAFF.

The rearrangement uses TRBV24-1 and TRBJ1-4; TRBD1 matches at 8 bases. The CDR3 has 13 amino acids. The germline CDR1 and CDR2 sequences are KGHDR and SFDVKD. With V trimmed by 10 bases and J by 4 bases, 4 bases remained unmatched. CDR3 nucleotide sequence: TGTGCCACAAGGGACAGGTATAATGAAAAACTGTTTTTT. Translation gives CATRDRYNEKLFF.

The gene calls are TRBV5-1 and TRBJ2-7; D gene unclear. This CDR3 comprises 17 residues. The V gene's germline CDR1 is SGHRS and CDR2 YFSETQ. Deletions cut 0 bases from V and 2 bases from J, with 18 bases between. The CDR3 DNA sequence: TGCGCCAGCAGCTTGGACACTACCTCGGCCGGAACCTACGAGCAGTACTTC. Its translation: CASSLDTTSAGTYEQYF.

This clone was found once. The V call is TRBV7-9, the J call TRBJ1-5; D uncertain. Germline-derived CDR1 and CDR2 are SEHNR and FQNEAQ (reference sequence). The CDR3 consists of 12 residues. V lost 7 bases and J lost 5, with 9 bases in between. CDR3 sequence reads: CASTLGDQPQHF. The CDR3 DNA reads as TGTGCCAGCACCTTGGGCGATCAGCCCCAGCATTTT.

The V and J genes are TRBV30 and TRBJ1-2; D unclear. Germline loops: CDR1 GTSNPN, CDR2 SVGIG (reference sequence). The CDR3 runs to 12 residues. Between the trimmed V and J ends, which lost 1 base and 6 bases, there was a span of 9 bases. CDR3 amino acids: CAWSDGRDGYTF. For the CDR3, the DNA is TGTGCCTGGAGTGACGGGAGGGATGGCTACACCTTC.